These 3 T cell receptor beta chains were all obtained from the same sample, sequenced in a study of neurological immune-mediated disorders. Using its own MiXCR run on the 5' RACE reads, TCRdb lists one record per CDR3 protein. Altogether 50,000 to 70,000 distinct CDR3 sequences are present, 3.5% to 5.5% being singletons, with the ten largest covering approximately 7%. The specimen sequenced was PBMCs. The source of these receptors is a man aged 30 to 39 with multiple sclerosis.

The genes are TRBV10-3 and TRBJ2-3; 9 bases map to TRBD1. There are 14 residues in the CDR3. The V gene end was trimmed by 6 bases and the J gene end by 3 bases; junction bases not matched to a gene: 4. The germline gives CDR1 ENHRY, CDR2 SYGVKD. For the CDR3, the DNA is TGTGCCATCAGGAAGACAGGGGGTACAGATACGCAGTATTTT. It is translated as CAIRKTGGTDTQYF.

This clonotype was detected many times. The rearrangement links TRBV9 to TRBJ1-2; no clear D gene. Germline V gene data show CDR1 as SGDLS and CDR2 as YYNGEE. V lost 0 bases to trimming and J lost 8 bases, with 11 bases between them. This CDR3 region has 13 residues. In nucleotides, the CDR3 is TGTGCCAGCAGCGTAGAGAGAGAGAGCGGCTACACCTTC. Translating gives CASSVERESGYTF.

The table lists this clonotype with many counts. J is TRBJ1-3 and V is TRBV5-6, with D possibly being TRBD1 (5 bases). The germline gives CDR1 SGHDT, CDR2 YYEEEE. V dropped 0 bases and J dropped 0 bases, with 10 bases sitting between them. CDR3 length: 16 amino acids. CDR3 loop: CASSLVGTLSGNTIYF. The CDR3 DNA is TGTGCCAGCAGCTTGGTCGGGACCCTCTCTGGAAACACCATATATTTT.